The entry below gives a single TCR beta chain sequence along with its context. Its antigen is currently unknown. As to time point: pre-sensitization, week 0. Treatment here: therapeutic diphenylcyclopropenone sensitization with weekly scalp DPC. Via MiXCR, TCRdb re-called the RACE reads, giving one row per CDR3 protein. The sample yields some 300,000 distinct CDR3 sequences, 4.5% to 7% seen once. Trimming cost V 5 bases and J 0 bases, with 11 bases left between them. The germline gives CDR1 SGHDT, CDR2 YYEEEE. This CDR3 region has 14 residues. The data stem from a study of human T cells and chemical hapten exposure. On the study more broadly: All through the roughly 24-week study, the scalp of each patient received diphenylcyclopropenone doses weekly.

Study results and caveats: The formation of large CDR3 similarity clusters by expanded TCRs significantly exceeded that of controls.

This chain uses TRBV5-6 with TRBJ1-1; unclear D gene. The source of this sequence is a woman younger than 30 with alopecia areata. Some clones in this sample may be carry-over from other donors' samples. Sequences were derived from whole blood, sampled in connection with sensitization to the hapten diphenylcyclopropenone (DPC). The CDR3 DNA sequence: TGTGCCAGCAGTCGGAGCAGGTTGAACACTGAAGCTTTCTTT. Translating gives CASSRSRLNTEAFF. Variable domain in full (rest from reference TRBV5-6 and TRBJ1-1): DAGVTQSPTHLIKTRGQQVTLRCSPKSGHDTVSWYQQALGQGPQFIFQYYEEEERQRGNFPDRFSGHQFPNYSSELNVNALLLGDSALYLCASSRSRLNTEAFFGQGTRLTVV.